This is a list of T cell receptor beta chains from one sample in a study of identical twins. TCRdb processed the 5' RACE reads anew with MiXCR; each CDR3 protein has one entry. The top ten clones hold about 0.25% of a sample with approximately 1.8 million distinct CDR3 sequences, less than 40% of them seen once. Sequenced sample: cord blood. The receptors stem from a newborn girl in good health. Each CDR3 is given without its conserved first and last residue. Each record gives: J gene, clone size, V gene, CDR3 protein. Clone size is shown for a subset of rows, as once, few, many or a class of expanded clone.

j_call: TRBJ2-3
clone_size: NA
v_call: TRBV6-8
cdr3_aa: ASSYSTYGRREDTQY

j_call: TRBJ2-3
clone_size: few
v_call: TRBV5-1
cdr3_aa: ASSLMAAADLTDTQY

j_call: TRBJ2-7
clone_size: NA
v_call: TRBV25-1
cdr3_aa: ASDGGHGDYEQY

j_call: TRBJ2-5
clone_size: NA
v_call: TRBV6-1
cdr3_aa: ASSESGRPKTQY

j_call: TRBJ2-7
clone_size: NA
v_call: TRBV27
cdr3_aa: ASSPSAGGRNEQY

j_call: TRBJ2-4
clone_size: few
v_call: TRBV20-1
cdr3_aa: SARDRPTLAIKNIQY

j_call: TRBJ2-1
clone_size: few
v_call: TRBV4-1
cdr3_aa: ASRRLLAGAYNEQF

j_call: TRBJ2-7
clone_size: few
v_call: TRBV2
cdr3_aa: ASSAVGAGLNEQY

j_call: TRBJ2-2
clone_size: few
v_call: TRBV5-1
cdr3_aa: ASNRANTGELF

j_call: TRBJ1-2
clone_size: once
v_call: TRBV4-2
cdr3_aa: ASSQDRQSYGYT

j_call: TRBJ2-3
clone_size: NA
v_call: TRBV4-1
cdr3_aa: ASSSPGQVAVGFGTDTQY

j_call: TRBJ2-7
clone_size: NA
v_call: TRBV7-2
cdr3_aa: ASSLEAGNEQY

j_call: TRBJ1-2
clone_size: NA
v_call: TRBV3-1
cdr3_aa: ASSRASANYGYT

j_call: TRBJ2-6
clone_size: few
v_call: TRBV20-1
cdr3_aa: SARVQGAGANVLT

j_call: TRBJ1-6
clone_size: few
v_call: TRBV20-1
cdr3_aa: SASRQGGVNNSPLH

j_call: TRBJ2-7
clone_size: few
v_call: TRBV20-1
cdr3_aa: SAGTSGRINEQY

j_call: NA
clone_size: NA
v_call: TRBV6-1
cdr3_aa: ASTILETQY

j_call: NA
clone_size: NA
v_call: TRBV5-1
cdr3_aa: ASSWTRSSYNEQY

j_call: TRBJ2-3
clone_size: few
v_call: TRBV5-6
cdr3_aa: ASSLHVDTQY

j_call: NA
clone_size: NA
v_call: TRBV30
cdr3_aa: AWRSAGIYNEQY

j_call: TRBJ2-1
clone_size: few
v_call: TRBV4-1
cdr3_aa: ASSPHPGTYNEQF

j_call: TRBJ2-1
clone_size: few
v_call: TRBV11-1
cdr3_aa: ASLPGPDYNEQF

j_call: TRBJ2-1
clone_size: NA
v_call: TRBV7-6
cdr3_aa: ASSLVGQGNVQF

j_call: TRBJ2-1
clone_size: NA
v_call: TRBV15
cdr3_aa: VTSRGLDNEQF